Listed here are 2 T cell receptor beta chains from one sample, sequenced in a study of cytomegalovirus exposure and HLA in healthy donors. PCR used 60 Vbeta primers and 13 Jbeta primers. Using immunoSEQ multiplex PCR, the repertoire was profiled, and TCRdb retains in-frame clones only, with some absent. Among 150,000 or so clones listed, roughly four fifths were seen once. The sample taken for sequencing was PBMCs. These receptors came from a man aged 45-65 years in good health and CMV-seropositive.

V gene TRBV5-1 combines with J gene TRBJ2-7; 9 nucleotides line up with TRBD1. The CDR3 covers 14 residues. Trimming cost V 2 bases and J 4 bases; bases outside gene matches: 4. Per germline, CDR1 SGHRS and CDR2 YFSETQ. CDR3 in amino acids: CASSFTGGEYEQYF. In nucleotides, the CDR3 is TGCGCCAGCAGCTTTACAGGGGGCGAGTACGAGCAGTACTTC.

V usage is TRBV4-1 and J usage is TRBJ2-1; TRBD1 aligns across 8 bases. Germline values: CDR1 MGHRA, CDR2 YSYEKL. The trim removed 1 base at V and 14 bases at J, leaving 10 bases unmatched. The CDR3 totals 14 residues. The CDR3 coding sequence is TGCGCCAGCAGCCAAGGTATTCAGGGGGCCTTCGAGTTCTTC. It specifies CASSQGIQGAFEFF.